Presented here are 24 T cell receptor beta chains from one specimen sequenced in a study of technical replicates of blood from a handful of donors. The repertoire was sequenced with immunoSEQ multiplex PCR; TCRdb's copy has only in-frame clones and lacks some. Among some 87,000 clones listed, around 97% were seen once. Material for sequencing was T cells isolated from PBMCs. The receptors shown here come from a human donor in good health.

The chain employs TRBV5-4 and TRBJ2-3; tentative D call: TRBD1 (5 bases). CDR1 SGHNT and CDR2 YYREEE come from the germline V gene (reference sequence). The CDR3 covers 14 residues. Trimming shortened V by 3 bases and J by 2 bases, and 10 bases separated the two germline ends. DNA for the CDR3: TGTGCCAGCAGCTCCCCCAGGGACACAGATACGCAGTATTTT. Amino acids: CASSSPRDTDTQYF.

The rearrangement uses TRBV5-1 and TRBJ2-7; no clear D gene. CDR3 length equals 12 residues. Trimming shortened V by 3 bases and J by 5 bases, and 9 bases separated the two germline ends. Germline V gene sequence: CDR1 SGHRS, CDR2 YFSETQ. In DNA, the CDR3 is TGCGCCAGCAGCTCTAGTCCGAACGAGCAGTACTTC. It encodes CASSSSPNEQYF.

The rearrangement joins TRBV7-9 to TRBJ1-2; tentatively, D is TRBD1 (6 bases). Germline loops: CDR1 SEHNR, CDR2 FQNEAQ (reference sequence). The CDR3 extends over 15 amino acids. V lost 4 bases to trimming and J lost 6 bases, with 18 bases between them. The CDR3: CASSSLGGRSNGYTF. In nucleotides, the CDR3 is TGTGCCAGCAGCTCCCTGGGGGGGCGATCCAATGGCTACACCTTC.

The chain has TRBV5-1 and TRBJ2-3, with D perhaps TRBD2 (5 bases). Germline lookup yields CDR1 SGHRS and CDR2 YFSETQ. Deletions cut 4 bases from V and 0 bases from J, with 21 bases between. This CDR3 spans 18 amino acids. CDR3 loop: CASSPTEIAIWSTDTQYF. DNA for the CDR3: TGCGCCAGCAGCCCTACTGAAATAGCGATATGGAGCACAGATACGCAGTATTTT.

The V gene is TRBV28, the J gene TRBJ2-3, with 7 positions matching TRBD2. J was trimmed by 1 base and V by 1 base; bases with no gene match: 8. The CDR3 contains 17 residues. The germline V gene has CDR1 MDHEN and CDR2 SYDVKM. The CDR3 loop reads CASSLYTSLAGTDTQYF. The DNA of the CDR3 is TGTGCCAGCAGTTTATACACCTCTCTAGCGGGCACAGATACGCAGTATTTT.

The CDR3 sequence: CATKGGSLSYNEQFF. The CDR3 nucleotides are TGTGCAACGAAAGGGGGCTCCCTCTCCTACAATGAGCAGTTCTTC. J is TRBJ2-1 and V is TRBV2; 7 bases agree with TRBD1. The CDR3 runs to 15 residues. Germline assignment: CDR1 SNHLY and CDR2 FYNNEI.

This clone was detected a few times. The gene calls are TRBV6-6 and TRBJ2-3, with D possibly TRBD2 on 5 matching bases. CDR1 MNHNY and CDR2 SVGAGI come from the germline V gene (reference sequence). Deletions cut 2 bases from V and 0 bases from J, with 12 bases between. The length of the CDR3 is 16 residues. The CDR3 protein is CASSYADYTSTDTQYF. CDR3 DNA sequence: TGTGCCAGCAGTTACGCCGACTATACCAGCACAGATACGCAGTATTTT.

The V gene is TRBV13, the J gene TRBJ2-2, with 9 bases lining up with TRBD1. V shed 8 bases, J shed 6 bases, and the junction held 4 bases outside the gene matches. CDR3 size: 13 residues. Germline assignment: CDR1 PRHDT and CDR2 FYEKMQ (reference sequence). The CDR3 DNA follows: TGTGCCAGCTCACACAGGGGGCCCGGGGAGCTGTTTTTT. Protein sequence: CASSHRGPGELFF.

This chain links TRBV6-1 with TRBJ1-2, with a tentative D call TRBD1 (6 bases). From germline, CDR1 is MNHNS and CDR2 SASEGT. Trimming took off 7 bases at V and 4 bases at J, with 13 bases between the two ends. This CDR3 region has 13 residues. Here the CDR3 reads CASTTGSPYGYTF. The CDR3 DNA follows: TGTGCCAGCACCACAGGGAGTCCCTATGGCTACACCTTC.

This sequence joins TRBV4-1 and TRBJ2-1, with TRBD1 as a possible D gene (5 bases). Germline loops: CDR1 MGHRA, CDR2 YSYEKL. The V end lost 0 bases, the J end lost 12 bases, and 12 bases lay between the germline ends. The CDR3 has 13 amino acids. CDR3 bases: TGCGCCAGCAGCCAAGATCAGGGAATCAGGCAGTTCTTC. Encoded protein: CASSQDQGIRQFF.

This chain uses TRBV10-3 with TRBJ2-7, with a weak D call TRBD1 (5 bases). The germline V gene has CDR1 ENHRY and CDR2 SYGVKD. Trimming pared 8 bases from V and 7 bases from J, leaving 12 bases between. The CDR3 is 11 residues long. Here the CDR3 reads CAIEQAGEQYF. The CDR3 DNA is TGTGCCATCGAACAGGCTGGTGAGCAGTACTTC.

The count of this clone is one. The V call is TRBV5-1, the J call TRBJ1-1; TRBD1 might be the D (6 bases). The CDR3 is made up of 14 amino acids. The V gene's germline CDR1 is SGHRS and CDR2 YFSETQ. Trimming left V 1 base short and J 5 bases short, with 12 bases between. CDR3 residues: CASSLSTGLTEAFF. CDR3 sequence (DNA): TGCGCCAGCAGCTTGTCCACAGGGCTGACTGAAGCTTTCTTT.

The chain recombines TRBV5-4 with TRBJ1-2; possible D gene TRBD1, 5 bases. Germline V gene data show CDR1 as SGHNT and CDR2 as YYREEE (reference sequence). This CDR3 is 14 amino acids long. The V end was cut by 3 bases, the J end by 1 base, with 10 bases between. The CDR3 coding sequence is TGTGCCAGCAGCTGGGACGGGGGTAACTATGGCTACACCTTC. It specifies CASSWDGGNYGYTF.

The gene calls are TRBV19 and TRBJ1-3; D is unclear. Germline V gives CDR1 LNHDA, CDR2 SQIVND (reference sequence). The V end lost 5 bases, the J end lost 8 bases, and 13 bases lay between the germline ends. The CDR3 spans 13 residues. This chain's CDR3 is CASSPLRRDTIYF. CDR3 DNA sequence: TGTGCCAGTAGTCCCCTCCGCCGGGACACCATATATTTT. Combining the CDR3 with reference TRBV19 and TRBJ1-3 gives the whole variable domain DGGITQSPKYLFRKEGQNVTLSCEQNLNHDAMYWYRQDPGQGLRLIYYSQIVNDFQKGDIAEGYSVSREKKESFPLTVTSAQKNPTAFYLCASSPLRRDTIYFGEGSWLTVV.

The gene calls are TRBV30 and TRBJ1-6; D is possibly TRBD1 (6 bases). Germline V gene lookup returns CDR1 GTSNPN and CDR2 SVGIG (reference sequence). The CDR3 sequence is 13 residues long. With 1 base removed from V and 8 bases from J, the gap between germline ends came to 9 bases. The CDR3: CAWSEGGDSPLHF. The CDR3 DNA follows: TGTGCCTGGAGTGAAGGGGGGGATTCACCCCTCCACTTT.

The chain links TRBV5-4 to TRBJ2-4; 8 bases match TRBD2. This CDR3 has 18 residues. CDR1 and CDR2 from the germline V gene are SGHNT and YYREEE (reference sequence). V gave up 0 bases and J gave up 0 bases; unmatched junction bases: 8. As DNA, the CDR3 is TGTGCCAGCAGCTTGGAGCCGGGAGGGGTCAAAGCCAAAAACATTCAGTACTTC. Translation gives CASSLEPGGVKAKNIQYF. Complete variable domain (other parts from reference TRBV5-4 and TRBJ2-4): ETGVTQSPTHLIKTRGQQVTLRCSSQSGHNTVSWYQQALGQGPQFIFQYYREEENGRGNFPPRFSGLQFPNYSSELNVNALELDDSALYLCASSLEPGGVKAKNIQYFGAGTRLSVL.

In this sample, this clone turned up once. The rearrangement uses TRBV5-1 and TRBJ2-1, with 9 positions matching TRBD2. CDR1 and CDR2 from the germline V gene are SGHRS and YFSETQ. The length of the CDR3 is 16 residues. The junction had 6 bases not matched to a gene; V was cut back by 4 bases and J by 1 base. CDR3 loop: CASSDSGSKSYNEQFF. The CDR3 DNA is TGCGCCAGCAGCGATAGCGGGAGTAAGTCCTACAATGAGCAGTTCTTC.

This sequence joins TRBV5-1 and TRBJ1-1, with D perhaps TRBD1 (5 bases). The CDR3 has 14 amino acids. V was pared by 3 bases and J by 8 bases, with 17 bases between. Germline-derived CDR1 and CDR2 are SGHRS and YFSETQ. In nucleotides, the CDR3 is TGCGCCAGCAGCTCGCCGACAGTTTCCAACGAAGCTTTCTTT. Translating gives CASSSPTVSNEAFF.

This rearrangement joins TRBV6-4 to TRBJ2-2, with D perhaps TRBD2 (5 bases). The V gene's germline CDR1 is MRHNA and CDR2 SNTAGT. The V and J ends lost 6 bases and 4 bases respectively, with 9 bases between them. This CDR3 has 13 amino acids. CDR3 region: CASRSGATGELFF. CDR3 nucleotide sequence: TGTGCCAGCAGAAGCGGAGCCACCGGGGAGCTGTTTTTT.

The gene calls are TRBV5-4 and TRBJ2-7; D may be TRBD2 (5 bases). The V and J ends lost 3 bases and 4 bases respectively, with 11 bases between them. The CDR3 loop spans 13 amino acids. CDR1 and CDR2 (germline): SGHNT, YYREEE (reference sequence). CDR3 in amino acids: CASSSPGRYEQYF. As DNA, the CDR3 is TGTGCCAGCAGCTCCCCGGGAAGATACGAGCAGTACTTC.

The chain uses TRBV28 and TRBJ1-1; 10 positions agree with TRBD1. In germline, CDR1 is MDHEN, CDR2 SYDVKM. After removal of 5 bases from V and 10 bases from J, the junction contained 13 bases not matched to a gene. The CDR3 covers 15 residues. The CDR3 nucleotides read TGTGCCAGCAGTGAGGCCGGGACAGGGGAAGGGGGAGCTTTCTTT. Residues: CASSEAGTGEGGAFF.

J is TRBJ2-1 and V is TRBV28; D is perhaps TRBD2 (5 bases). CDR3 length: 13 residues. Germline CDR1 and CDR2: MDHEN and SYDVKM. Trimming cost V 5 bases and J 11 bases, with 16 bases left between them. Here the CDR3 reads CASSPYSGYQQFF. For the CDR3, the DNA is TGTGCCAGCAGTCCATACAGCGGATATCAGCAGTTCTTC.

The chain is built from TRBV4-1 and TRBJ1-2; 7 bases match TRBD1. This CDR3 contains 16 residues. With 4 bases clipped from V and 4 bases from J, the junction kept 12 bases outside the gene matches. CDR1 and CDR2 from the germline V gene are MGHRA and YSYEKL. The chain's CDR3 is CASSPEPGQPSYGYTF. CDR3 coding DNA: TGCGCCAGCAGCCCAGAACCGGGACAGCCTTCCTATGGCTACACCTTC.

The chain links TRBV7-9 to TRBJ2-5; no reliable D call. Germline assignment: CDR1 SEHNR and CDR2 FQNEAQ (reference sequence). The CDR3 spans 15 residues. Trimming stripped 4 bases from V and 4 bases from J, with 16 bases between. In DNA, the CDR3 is TGTGCCAGCAGCTCGACTGGCGGAGTTGTAGAGACCCAGTACTTC. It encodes CASSSTGGVVETQYF.